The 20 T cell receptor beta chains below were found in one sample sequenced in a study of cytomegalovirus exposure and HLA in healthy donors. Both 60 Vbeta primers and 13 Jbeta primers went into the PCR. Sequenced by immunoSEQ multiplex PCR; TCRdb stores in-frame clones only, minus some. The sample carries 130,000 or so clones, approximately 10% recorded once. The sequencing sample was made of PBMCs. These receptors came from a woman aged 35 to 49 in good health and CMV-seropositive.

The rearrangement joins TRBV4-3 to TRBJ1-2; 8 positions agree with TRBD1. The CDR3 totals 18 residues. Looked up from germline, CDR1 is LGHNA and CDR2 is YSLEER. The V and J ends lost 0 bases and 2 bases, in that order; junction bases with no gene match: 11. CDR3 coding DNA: TGCGCCAGCAGCCAAGATCTTATTATACAGGGGGGAAACTATGGCTACACCTTC. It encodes CASSQDLIIQGGNYGYTF.

The CDR3 here is CASSSTDEQFF. DNA of the CDR3: TGTGCCAGCAGCTCCACGGATGAGCAGTTCTTC. The chain is built from TRBV7-2 and TRBJ2-1; no firm D call. Per germline, CDR1 SGHTA and CDR2 FQGNSA. The CDR3 is 11 residues long. Trimming took off 4 bases at V and 8 bases at J, with 6 bases between the two ends.

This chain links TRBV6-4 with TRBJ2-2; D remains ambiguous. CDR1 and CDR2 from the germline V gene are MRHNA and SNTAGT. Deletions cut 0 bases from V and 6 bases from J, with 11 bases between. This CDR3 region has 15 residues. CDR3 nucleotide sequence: TGTGCCAGCAGTGACTCGATTCAAGCGCCCGGGGAGCTGTTTTTT. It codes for CASSDSIQAPGELFF.

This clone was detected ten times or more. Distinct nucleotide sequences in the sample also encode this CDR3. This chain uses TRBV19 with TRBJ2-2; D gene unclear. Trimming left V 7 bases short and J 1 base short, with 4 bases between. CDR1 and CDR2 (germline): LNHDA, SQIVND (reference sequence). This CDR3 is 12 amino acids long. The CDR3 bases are TGTGCCAGTAATCTGAACACCGGGGAGCTGTTTTTT. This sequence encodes CASNLNTGELFF.

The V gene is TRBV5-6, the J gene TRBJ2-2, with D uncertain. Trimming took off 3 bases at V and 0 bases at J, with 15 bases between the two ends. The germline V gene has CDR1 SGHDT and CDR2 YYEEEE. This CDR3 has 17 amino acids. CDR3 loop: CASSSRYGWANTGELFF. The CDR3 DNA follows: TGTGCCAGCAGCTCTAGGTACGGGTGGGCGAACACCGGGGAGCTGTTTTTT.

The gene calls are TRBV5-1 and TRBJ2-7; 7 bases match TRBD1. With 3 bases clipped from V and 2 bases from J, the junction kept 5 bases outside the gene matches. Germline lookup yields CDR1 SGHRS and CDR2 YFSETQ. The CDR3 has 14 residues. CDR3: CASSSQGKAYEQYF. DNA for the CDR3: TGCGCCAGCAGCTCACAGGGGAAGGCCTACGAGCAGTACTTC.

CDR3: CASSYRVAGSKETQYF. The DNA of the CDR3 is TGTGCCAGCAGTTATCGGGTCGCGGGAAGCAAAGAGACCCAGTACTTC. This sequence joins TRBV6-6 and TRBJ2-5; D is perhaps TRBD2 (6 bases). CDR1 is MNHNY and CDR2 is SVGAGI in the germline V gene (reference sequence). This CDR3 spans 16 amino acids. Deletions cut 3 bases from V and 3 bases from J, with 17 bases between.

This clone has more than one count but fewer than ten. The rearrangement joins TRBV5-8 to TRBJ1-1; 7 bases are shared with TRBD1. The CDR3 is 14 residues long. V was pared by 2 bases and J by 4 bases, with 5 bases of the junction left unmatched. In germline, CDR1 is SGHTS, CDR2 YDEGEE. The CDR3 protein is CASSFRGTGTEAFF. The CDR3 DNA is TGTGCCAGCAGCTTCAGGGGGACGGGCACTGAAGCTTTCTTT.

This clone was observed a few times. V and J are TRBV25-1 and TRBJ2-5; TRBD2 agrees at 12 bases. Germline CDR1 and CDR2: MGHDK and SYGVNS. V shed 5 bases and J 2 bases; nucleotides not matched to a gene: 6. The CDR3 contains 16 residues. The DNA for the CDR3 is TGTGCCAGCAGTCAAACTAGCGGGGGGCCGCAAGAGACCCAGTACTTC. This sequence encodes CASSQTSGGPQETQYF. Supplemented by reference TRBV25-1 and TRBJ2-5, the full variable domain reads EADIYQTPRYLVIGTGKKITLECSQTMGHDKMYWYQQDPGMELHLIHYSYGVNSTEKGDLSSESTVSRIRTEHFPLTLESARPSHTSQYLCASSQTSGGPQETQYFGPGTRLLVL.

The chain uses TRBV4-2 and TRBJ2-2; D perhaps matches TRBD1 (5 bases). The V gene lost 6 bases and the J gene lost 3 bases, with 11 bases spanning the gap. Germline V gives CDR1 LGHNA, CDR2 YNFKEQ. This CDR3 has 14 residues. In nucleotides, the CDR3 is TGTGCCAGCAGTCACAGGCCCTACACCGGGGAGCTGTTTTTT. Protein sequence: CASSHRPYTGELFF.

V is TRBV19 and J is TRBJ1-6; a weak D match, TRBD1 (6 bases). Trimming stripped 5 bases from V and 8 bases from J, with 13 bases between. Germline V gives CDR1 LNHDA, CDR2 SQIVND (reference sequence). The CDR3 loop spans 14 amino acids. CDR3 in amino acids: CASSRTGLDSPLHF. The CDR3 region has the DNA TGTGCCAGTAGTCGCACAGGGCTGGATTCACCCCTCCACTTT. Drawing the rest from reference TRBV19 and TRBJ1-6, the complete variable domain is DGGITQSPKYLFRKEGQNVTLSCEQNLNHDAMYWYRQDPGQGLRLIYYSQIVNDFQKGDIAEGYSVSREKKESFPLTVTSAQKNPTAFYLCASSRTGLDSPLHFGNGTRLTVT.

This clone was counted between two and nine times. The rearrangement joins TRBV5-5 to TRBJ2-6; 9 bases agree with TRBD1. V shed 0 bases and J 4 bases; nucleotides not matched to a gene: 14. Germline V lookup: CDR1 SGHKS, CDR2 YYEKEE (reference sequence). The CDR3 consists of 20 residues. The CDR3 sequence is CASSLVPSGTGFTGANVLTF. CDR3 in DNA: TGTGCCAGCAGCTTGGTGCCCTCCGGGACAGGGTTTACCGGGGCCAACGTCCTGACTTTC.

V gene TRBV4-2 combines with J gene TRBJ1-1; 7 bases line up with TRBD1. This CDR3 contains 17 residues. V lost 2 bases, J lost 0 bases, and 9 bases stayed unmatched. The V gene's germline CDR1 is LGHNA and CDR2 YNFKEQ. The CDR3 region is CASSQRLGQDMNTEAFF. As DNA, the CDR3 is TGTGCCAGCAGCCAAAGGCTCGGACAGGACATGAACACTGAAGCTTTCTTT.

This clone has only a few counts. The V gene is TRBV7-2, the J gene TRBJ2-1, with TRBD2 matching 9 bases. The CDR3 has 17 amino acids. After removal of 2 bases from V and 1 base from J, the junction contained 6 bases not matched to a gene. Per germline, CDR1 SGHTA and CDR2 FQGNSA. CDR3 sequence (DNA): TGTGCCAGCAGCTTAACGGCGGGGGGGTCGTCCTACAATGAGCAGTTCTTC. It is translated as CASSLTAGGSSYNEQFF.

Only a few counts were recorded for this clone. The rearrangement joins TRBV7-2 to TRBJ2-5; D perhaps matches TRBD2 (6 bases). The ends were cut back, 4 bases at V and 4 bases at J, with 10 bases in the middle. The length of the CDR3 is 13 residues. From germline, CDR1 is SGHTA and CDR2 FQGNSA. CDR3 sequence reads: CASSSTRVETQYF. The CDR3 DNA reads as TGTGCCAGCAGCTCGACTAGAGTAGAGACCCAGTACTTC.

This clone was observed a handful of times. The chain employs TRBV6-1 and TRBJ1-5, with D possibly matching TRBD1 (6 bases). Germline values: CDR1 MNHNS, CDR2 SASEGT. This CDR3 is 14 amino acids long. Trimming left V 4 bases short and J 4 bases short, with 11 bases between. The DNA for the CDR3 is TGTGCCAGCAGTGCCCGGGACACAAATCAGCCCCAGCATTTT. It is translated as CASSARDTNQPQHF.

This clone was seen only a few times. CDR3 region: CSVVSLAPPAFSTDTQYF. CDR3 DNA: TGCAGCGTTGTCTCCCTAGCGCCCCCCGCCTTTAGCACAGATACGCAGTATTTT. V and J are TRBV29-1 and TRBJ2-3; possibly TRBD2 for D (6 bases). In germline, CDR1 is SQVTM, CDR2 ANQGSEA. The CDR3 is 18 residues long. Trimming shortened V by 4 bases and J by 0 bases, and 23 bases separated the two germline ends.

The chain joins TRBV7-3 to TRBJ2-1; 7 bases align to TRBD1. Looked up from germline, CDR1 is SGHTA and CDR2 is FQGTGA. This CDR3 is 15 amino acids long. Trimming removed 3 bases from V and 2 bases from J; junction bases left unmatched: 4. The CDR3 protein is CASSLGQSAYNEQFF. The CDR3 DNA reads TGTGCCAGCAGCTTGGGACAGTCTGCCTACAATGAGCAGTTCTTC.

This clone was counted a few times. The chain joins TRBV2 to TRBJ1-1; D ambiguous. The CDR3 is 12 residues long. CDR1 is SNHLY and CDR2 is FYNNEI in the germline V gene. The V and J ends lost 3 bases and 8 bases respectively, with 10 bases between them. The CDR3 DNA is TGTGCCAGCAGTGATTACAGCCCCGAAGCTTTCTTT. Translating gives CASSDYSPEAFF.

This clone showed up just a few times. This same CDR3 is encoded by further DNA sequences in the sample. In DNA form, the CDR3 reads TGTGCCAGCAGCCAAGACACCGGGGGCTACAATGAGCAGTTCTTC. This codes for CASSQDTGGYNEQFF. The chain joins TRBV4-2 to TRBJ2-1; D is perhaps TRBD2 (6 bases). Germline V gives CDR1 LGHNA, CDR2 YNFKEQ. V shed 0 bases and J shed 3 bases, with 9 bases lying between them. The CDR3 contains 15 residues.